The present T cell receptor beta chain was sequenced within a study of Ad26.COV2.S vaccination and SARS-CoV-2 variants. Overall study context: Donor was one of the participants in the Ad26.COV2.S arm of the COV1001 trial. Intramuscularly, Ad26.COV2.S was given either once or twice, 56 days apart.

Concerning this clone: Antigen specificity is unknown.

Treatment specified: about 20 received Ad26.COV2.S at low or high dose, single or two shots; roughly five received placebo; per-sample allocation not given. Sampling occurred on day 63 after the first vaccine or placebo injection. Donation was by an adult aged 18-55 years who was in Boston. Sequencing was performed with immunoSEQ multiplex PCR; in TCRdb, only in-frame clones are kept and a portion is missing. The sample has about 680,000 clones; about 89% are singletons. V lost 4 bases and J lost 3, with 14 bases in between. The CDR3 sequence is 15 residues long. CDR1 and CDR2 from the germline V gene are SGHRS and YFSETQ. Overall study results and limits: It was reported that spike-specific CD8+ and CD4+ T cell responses were substantially broad after vaccination.

This chain uses TRBV5-1 with TRBJ2-4, with D possibly TRBD2 on 5 matching bases. This TCR derives from a person aged 18-65 years who received the Ad26.COV2.S COVID-19 vaccine or a placebo. Specimen: peripheral blood, collected in a trial of Ad26.COV2.S vaccine versus placebo. The CDR3, as DNA: TGCGCCAGCAGCCCCCAGGAGCGGTACAAAAACATTCAGTACTTC. It is translated as CASSPQERYKNIQYF.